The 11 T cell receptor beta chains given below trace back to one sample, sequenced in a study of cytomegalovirus exposure and HLA in healthy donors. Both 60 Vbeta primers and 13 Jbeta primers went into the PCR. The table came from immunoSEQ multiplex PCR; TCRdb's copy has only in-frame clones and leaves some out. The sample carries about 160,000 clones, about 80% recorded once. The sample taken for sequencing was PBMCs. All receptors derive from a girl between 5 and 17 years old in good health and CMV-seropositive.

J is TRBJ2-7 and V is TRBV20-1, with D possibly being TRBD2 (6 bases). Trimming cost V 8 bases and J 4 bases, with 12 bases left between them. Germline CDR1 reads DFQATT; CDR2 reads SNEGSKA (reference sequence). The CDR3 runs to 11 residues. The CDR3 protein is CSSSGTYEQYF. The CDR3 DNA reads TGCAGTTCCTCCGGGACTTACGAGCAGTACTTC.

The chain couples TRBV18 to TRBJ2-7, with 7 bases lining up with TRBD2. Germline V gene lookup returns CDR1 KGHSH and CDR2 LQKENI. This CDR3 is 16 amino acids long. V was clipped by 0 bases and J by 3 bases; unmatched bases: 8. For the CDR3, the DNA is TGTGCCAGCTCACCACCGGGGGGGGAGGGCCTCTACGAGCAGTACTTC. The encoded protein is CASSPPGGEGLYEQYF.

The V and J genes are TRBV6-6 and TRBJ1-2; no reliable D call. The CDR3 covers 14 residues. V lost 2 bases to trimming and J lost 4 bases, with 11 bases between them. Germline CDR1 MNHNY, CDR2 SVGAGI (reference sequence). The CDR3 protein is CASSYRTDFYGYTF. CDR3 in DNA: TGTGCCAGCAGTTACAGAACAGATTTCTATGGCTACACCTTC.

Only one count was recorded for this clone. The CDR3 DNA is TGTGCCAGCAGTTTATTTGGGCAGTCGATTCCTTTCTTT. This translates into CASSLFGQSIPFF. The rearrangement links TRBV28 to TRBJ1-1; D gene unclear. This CDR3 spans 13 amino acids. The V end lost 1 base, the J end lost 12 bases, and 15 bases lay between the germline ends. Per the germline V gene, CDR1 is MDHEN and CDR2 is SYDVKM.

The chain is built from TRBV11-3 and TRBJ2-1, with 7 bases lining up with TRBD1. The CDR3 totals 14 residues. Trimming took 5 bases from V and 5 from J; bases not matched to a gene: 6. The germline V gene encodes CDR1 SGHNT and CDR2 YENEEA. The CDR3 loop reads CASSALTGDNEQFF. The CDR3 DNA sequence: TGTGCCAGCAGCGCCCTCACAGGGGACAATGAGCAGTTCTTC.

The V call is TRBV5-1, the J call TRBJ1-5; 8 bases align to TRBD1. Per the germline V gene, CDR1 is SGHRS and CDR2 is YFSETQ. The V segment lost 4 bases and the J segment 9 bases; nucleotides outside the gene matches: 9. This CDR3 contains 14 residues. CDR3 DNA: TGCGCCAGCAGCGGCGGACAGGGAAAGGGGCCCCAGCATTTT. The encoded protein is CASSGGQGKGPQHF.

The chain has TRBV28 and TRBJ1-5, with TRBD1 identical over 8 bases. In germline, CDR1 is MDHEN, CDR2 SYDVKM. Trimming at V came to 6 bases and at J to 2 bases, leaving 6 bases not matched to a gene. The CDR3 covers 15 residues. The CDR3 loop reads CASSSGQGGNQPQHF. In nucleotides, the CDR3 is TGTGCCAGCAGCTCCGGACAGGGCGGCAATCAGCCCCAGCATTTT.

The CDR3 DNA sequence: TGTGCCAGCAGTTTACGGCTAGCGGGGGGCCAATCCTACGAGCAGTACTTC. Translated, it gives CASSLRLAGGQSYEQYF. The chain combines TRBV27 with TRBJ2-7, with 11 bases identical to TRBD2. Germline CDR1 is MNHEY and CDR2 is SMNVEV (reference sequence). The CDR3 extends over 17 amino acids. Losses at the gene ends were 2 bases for V and 1 base for J; bases not matched to a gene: 7.

The V gene is TRBV6-1, the J gene TRBJ1-5; D remains ambiguous. Trimming took 5 bases from V and 7 from J, leaving 9 bases between them. Germline V gene data show CDR1 as MNHNS and CDR2 as SASEGT. The CDR3 totals 12 residues. CDR3 amino acids: CASSTLQQPQHF. The CDR3 DNA follows: TGTGCCAGCAGTACCCTTCAGCAGCCCCAGCATTTT.

The CDR3 spells CASSVATRDTEAFF. The CDR3 nucleotides are TGTGCCAGCAGCGTAGCTACTAGGGATACTGAAGCTTTCTTT. The chain is built from TRBV9 and TRBJ1-1; D ambiguous. The CDR3 covers 14 residues. V was trimmed by 0 bases and J by 5 bases, leaving 11 bases between them. Germline CDR1 SGDLS, CDR2 YYNGEE.

The rearrangement uses TRBV7-9 and TRBJ1-2; 8 bases are a match to TRBD1. The trim removed 5 bases at V and 1 base at J, leaving 12 bases unmatched. Germline CDR1 SEHNR, CDR2 FQNEAQ (reference sequence). The CDR3 has 17 residues. The CDR3 nucleotides read TGTGCCAGCAGCGGGGGGAAGGACAGGGACATTAACTATGGCTACACCTTC. As protein: CASSGGKDRDINYGYTF.